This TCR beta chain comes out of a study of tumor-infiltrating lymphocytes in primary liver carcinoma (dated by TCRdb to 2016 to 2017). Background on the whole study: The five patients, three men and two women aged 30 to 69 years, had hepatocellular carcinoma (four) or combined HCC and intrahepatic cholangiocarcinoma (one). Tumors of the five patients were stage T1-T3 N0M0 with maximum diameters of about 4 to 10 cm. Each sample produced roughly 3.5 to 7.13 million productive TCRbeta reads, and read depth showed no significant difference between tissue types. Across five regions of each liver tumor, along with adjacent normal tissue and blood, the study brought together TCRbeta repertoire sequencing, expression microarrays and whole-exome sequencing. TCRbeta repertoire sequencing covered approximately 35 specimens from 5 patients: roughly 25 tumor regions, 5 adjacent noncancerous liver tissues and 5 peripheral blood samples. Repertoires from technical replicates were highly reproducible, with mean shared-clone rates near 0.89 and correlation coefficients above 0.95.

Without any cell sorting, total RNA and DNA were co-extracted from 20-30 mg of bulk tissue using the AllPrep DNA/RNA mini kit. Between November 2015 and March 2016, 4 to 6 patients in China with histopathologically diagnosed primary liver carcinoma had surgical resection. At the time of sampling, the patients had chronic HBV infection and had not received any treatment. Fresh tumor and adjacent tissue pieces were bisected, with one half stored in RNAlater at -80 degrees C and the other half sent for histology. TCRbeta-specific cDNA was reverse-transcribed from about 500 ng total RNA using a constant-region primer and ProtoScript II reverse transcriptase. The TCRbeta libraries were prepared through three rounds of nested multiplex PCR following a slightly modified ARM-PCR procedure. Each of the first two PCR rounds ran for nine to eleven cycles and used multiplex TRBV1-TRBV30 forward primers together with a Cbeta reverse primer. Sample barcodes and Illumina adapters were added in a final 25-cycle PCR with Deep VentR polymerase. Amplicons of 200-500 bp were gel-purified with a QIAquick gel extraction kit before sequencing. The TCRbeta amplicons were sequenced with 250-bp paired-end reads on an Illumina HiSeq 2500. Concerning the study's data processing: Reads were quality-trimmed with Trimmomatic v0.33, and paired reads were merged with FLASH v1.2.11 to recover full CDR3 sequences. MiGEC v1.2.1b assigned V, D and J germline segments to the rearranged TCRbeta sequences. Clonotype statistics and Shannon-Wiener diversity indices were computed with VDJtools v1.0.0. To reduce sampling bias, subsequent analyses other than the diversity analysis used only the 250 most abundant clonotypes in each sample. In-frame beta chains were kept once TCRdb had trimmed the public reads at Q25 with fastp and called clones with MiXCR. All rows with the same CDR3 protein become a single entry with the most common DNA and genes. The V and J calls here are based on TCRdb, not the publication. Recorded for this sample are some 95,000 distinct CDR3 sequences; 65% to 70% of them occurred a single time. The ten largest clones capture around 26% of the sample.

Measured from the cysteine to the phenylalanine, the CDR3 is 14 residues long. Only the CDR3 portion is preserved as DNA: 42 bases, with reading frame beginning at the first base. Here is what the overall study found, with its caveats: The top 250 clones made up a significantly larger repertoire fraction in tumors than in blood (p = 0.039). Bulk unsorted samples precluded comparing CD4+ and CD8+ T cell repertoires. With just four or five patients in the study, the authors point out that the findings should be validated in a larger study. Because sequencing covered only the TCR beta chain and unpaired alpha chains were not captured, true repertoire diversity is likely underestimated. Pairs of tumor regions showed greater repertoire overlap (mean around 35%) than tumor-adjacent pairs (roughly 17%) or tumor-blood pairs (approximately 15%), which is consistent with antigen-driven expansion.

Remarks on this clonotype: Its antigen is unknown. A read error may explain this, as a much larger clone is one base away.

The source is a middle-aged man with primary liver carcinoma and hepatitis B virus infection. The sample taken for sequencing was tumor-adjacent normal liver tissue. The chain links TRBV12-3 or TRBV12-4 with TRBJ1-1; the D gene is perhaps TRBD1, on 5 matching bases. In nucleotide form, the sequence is TGTGCCATCAGTTCAATCGCCCAGGGAAATGAAGCTTTCTTT. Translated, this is CAISSIAQGNEAFF.